This TCR beta chain was obtained from a study of cytomegalovirus exposure and HLA in healthy donors. Libraries were prepared by immunoSEQ multiplex PCR; TCRdb keeps only in-frame clonotypes and omits some of them. The table has about 240,000 clones, about 83% seen once; the top ten hold 2.6%. In this sample, this clone turned up once. The antigen remains undetermined. Notes on the study in general: Specificity of three CMV-associated chains for CMV antigens was verified in vitro.

Specimen: PBMCs. The sequence came from a man between 18 and 29 years old in good health and CMV-seronegative.

The CDR3 DNA sequence: TGTGCCAGCTCACCCGCGGGACTAGGGTACAATGAGCAGTTCTTC. It codes for CASSPAGLGYNEQFF. This chain connects TRBV18 to TRBJ2-1; TRBD2 agrees at 8 bases. Germline V gives CDR1 KGHSH, CDR2 LQKENI. V gave up 3 bases and J gave up 4 bases; unmatched junction bases: 5. This CDR3 region has 15 residues.